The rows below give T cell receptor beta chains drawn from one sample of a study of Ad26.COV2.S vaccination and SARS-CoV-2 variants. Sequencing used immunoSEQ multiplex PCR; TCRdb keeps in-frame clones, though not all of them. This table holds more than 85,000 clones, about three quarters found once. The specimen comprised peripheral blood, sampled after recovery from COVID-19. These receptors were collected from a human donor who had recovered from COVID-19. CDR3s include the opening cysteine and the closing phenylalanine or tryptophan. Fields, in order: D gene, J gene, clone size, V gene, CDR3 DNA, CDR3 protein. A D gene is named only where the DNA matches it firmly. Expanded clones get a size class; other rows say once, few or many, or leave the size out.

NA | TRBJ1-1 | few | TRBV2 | TGTGCCAGCAGTGTGACAGGTTTGAACACTGAAGCTTTCTTT | CASSVTGLNTEAFF
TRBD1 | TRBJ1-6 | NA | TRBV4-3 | TGCGCCAGCAGCCCGGGACAGGGGTTTGTGGCACCCCTCCACTTT | CASSPGQGFVAPLHF
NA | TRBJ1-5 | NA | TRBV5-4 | TGTGCCAGCAGCCCTAGCCGGAGCACAGTGGGCAATCAGCCCCAGCATTTT | CASSPSRSTVGNQPQHF
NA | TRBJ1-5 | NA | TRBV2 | TGTGCCAGCAGTGGGGGCGGAAACAATCAGCCCCAGCATTTT | CASSGGGNNQPQHF
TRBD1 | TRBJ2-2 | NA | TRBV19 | TGTGCCAGTAGGAGGATCGGGACAGGTTATTCCGCGAACACCGGGGAGCTGTTTTTT | CASRRIGTGYSANTGELFF
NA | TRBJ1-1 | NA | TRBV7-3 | TGTGCCAGCAGCTTCACGGAGAACACTGAAGCTTTCTTT | CASSFTENTEAFF
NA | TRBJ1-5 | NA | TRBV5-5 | TGTGCCAGCAGACTCGGGCAGGCCCCCAATCAGCCCCAGCATTTT | CASRLGQAPNQPQHF
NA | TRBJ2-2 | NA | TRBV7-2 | TGTGCCAGCAGTCTAACAGGGCCCGGGGAGCTGTTTTTT | CASSLTGPGELFF
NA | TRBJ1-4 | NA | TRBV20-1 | TGCAGTGCTAGGGGGGACGAAAAACTGTTTTTT | CSARGDEKLFF
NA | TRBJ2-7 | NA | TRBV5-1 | TGCGCCAGCAGCTTGGGTTCGATACCTGGCTCCTACGAGCAGTACTTC | CASSLGSIPGSYEQYF
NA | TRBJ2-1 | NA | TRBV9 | TGTGCCAGCAGCGTAGGGGGCGGGGCTTACAATGAGCAGTTCTTC | CASSVGGGAYNEQFF
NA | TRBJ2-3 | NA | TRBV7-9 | TGTGCCAGCAGCTTAGCAGGGGGCACAGATACGCAGTATTTT | CASSLAGGTDTQYF
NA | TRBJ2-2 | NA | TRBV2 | TGTGCCAGCAGTTCCCGACGGGGTAGTAGGGCCGGGGAGCTGTTTTTT | CASSSRRGSRAGELFF
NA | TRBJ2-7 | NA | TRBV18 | TGTGCCAGCTCGCAACAGCGGGGAGGGCAGGGGTCGACACCCTACGAGCAGTACTTC | CASSQQRGGQGSTPYEQYF
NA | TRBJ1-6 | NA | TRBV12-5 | TGTGCTAGTGGTTTAGCGAGCTCACCCCTCCACTTT | CASGLASSPLHF
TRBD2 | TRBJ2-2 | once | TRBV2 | TGTGCCAGCAGTCTTAGCGGGGGGGCCAACACCGGGGAGCTGTTTTTT | CASSLSGGANTGELFF
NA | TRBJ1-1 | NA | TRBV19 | TGTGCCAGTAGTATATTCACAGGCAACACTGAAGCTTTCTTT | CASSIFTGNTEAFF
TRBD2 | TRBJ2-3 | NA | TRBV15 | TGTGCCACCAGCAGACTGCCGGGACTAGCGGGGGGTCTCACAGATACGCAGTATTTT | CATSRLPGLAGGLTDTQYF
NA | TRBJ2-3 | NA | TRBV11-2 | TGTGCCAGCAGCTTAAACGAGGGTTGGGCAGATACGCAGTATTTT | CASSLNEGWADTQYF
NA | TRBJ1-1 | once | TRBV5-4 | TGTGCCAGCAGCTTTTTGGGGAACAAGAACACTGAAGCTTTCTTT | CASSFLGNKNTEAFF
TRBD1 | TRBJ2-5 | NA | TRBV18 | TGTGCCAGCTCAACCCGGACAGGGGGCGAGGGAAGGAAAGAGACCCAGTACTTC | CASSTRTGGEGRKETQYF
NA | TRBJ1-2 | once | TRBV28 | TGTGCCAGCAGTTTGACGAGGGTATCTAACTATGGCTACACCTTC | CASSLTRVSNYGYTF
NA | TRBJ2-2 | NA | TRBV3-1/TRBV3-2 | TGTGCCAGCAGCCTGGGGCTCGGCACCGGGGAGCTGTTTTTT | CASSLGLGTGELFF
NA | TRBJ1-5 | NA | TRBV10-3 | TGTGCCATCAGTGCGTCGCTAAATCAGCCCCAGCATTTT | CAISASLNQPQHF
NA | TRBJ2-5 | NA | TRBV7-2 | TGTGCCAGCAGCCCGCAATCTGGGCAAGAGACCCAGTACTTC | CASSPQSGQETQYF
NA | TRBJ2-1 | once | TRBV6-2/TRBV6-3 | TGTGCCAGCAGTTACTCCCGGACAGTAAATGAGCAGTTCTTC | CASSYSRTVNEQFF
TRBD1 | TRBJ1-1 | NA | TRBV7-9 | TGTGCCAGCAGCTTAGAGGTTGTGACAGGGAAAAAGGACACTGAAGCTTTCTTT | CASSLEVVTGKKDTEAFF
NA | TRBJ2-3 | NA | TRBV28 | TGTGCCAGTCAGGGGGGGCTGGCAGATACGCAGTATTTT | CASQGGLADTQYF
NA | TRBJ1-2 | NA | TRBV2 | TGTGCCAGCAGATTTGGGCCGGGAGGCTACACCTTC | CASRFGPGGYTF
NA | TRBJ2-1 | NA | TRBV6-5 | TGTGCCAGCAAGCCGTCAGGGACCTACAATGAGCAGTTCTTC | CASKPSGTYNEQFF
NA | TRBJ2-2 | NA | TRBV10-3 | TGTGCCATCAGCGAGACGGGGGGCCAGTACACCGGGGAGCTGTTTTTT | CAISETGGQYTGELFF
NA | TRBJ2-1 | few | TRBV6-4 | TGTGCCTCAAGTAAAGGGAATCGCAATGAGCAGTTCTTC | CASSKGNRNEQFF
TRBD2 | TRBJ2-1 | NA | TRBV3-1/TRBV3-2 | TGTGCCAGCAGCCTCGGGGGGGCGGTTGAGCAGTTCTTC | CASSLGGAVEQFF
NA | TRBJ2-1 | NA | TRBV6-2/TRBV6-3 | TGTGCCAGCAGTTACGGCGGATACAATGAGCAGTTCTTC | CASSYGGYNEQFF
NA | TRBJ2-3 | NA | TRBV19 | TGTGCCAGTAGTGTCGGGGATACGCAGTATTTT | CASSVGDTQYF